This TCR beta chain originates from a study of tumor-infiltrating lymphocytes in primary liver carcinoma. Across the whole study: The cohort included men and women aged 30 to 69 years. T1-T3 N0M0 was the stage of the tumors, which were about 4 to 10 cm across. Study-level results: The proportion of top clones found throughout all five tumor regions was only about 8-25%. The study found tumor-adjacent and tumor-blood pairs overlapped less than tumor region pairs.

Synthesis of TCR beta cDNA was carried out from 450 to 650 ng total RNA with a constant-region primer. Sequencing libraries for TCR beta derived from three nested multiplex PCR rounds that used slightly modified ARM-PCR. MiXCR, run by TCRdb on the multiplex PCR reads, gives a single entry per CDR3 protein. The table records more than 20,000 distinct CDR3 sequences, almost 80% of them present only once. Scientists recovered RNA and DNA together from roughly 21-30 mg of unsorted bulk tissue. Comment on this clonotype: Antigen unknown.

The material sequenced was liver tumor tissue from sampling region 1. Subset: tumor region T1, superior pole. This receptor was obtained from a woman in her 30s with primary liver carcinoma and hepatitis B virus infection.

CDR3: CAINPTAARDVQFF. The DNA of the CDR3 is TGTGCCATCAATCCCACGGCGGCCCGGGATGTGCAGTTCTTC. This rearrangement joins TRBV10-3 to TRBJ2-1, with D maybe TRBD2 (5 bases). The CDR3 has 14 amino acids. Germline V gene data show CDR1 as ENHRY and CDR2 as SYGVKD. Deletions cut 7 bases from V and 12 bases from J, with 22 bases between.